Below are 22 T cell receptor beta chains sequenced from a single sample in a study of T cells expressing NK-cell markers. TCRdb reprocessed the 5' RACE reads and reports one entry per CDR3 protein, with no DNA. The sample holds about 21,000 distinct CDR3 sequences. The source material was blood T cells: a sorted CD56 or NKG2C T cell subset, CD4+ or CD8+ T cells, or bulk PBMC T cells (not recorded which). These receptors all stem from a man aged 18-70 years in good health.

The chain joins TRBV27 to TRBJ2-2; TCRdb designates TRBD2, a call that cannot be tested without DNA. This CDR3 has 16 residues. Germline V lookup: CDR1 MNHEY, CDR2 SMNVEV (reference sequence). This CDR3 is CASSSSSGVNTGELFF.

The gene calls are TRBV4-2 and TRBJ1-6. This CDR3 has 16 residues. Germline CDR1 reads LGHNA; CDR2 reads YNFKEQ. CDR3 residues: CASSQEADGYNSPLHF.

The rearrangement links TRBV14 to TRBJ2-6; without DNA, the TCRdb call of TRBD1 cannot be checked. The CDR3 length is 16 residues. Germline V lookup: CDR1 SGHDN, CDR2 FVKESK. CDR3 loop: CASGGLDYSGANVLTF.

The rearrangement links TRBV4-2 to TRBJ2-7; TCRdb names TRBD2, which stays unverified in the absence of DNA. The CDR3 has 16 residues. Germline V gene sequence: CDR1 LGHNA, CDR2 YNFKEQ. The CDR3 sequence is CASSQDEASGSYEQYF.

The V and J genes are TRBV27 and TRBJ2-7; the TCRdb call, TRBD1, lacks DNA for checking. The germline V gene has CDR1 MNHEY and CDR2 SMNVEV (reference sequence). This CDR3 spans 14 amino acids. The CDR3 loop reads CATRGGQGAYEQYF.

The chain uses TRBV12-3 or TRBV12-4 and TRBJ2-3; with no DNA, the TCRdb D assignment of TRBD2 cannot be verified. The CDR3 sequence is 14 residues long. This chain's CDR3 is CASRQREATDTQYF.

V gene TRBV20-1 combines with J gene TRBJ2-2; TCRdb selects TRBD1, and the lack of DNA leaves this call unchecked. Germline CDR1 is DFQATT and CDR2 is SNEGSKA (reference sequence). The CDR3 covers 16 residues. This chain's CDR3 is CSARGEGQGWTGELFF.

This chain uses TRBV6-2 or TRBV6-3 with TRBJ1-5; TCRdb picks TRBD1, but there is no DNA to check that call. Germline lookup yields CDR1 MNHEY and CDR2 SVGEGT. The CDR3 covers 17 residues. The CDR3 spells CASSYIILRGASQPQHF.

V gene TRBV7-9 combines with J gene TRBJ1-1. The germline CDR1 and CDR2 sequences are SEHNR and FQNEAQ (reference sequence). The CDR3 runs to 14 residues. The CDR3 is CASSLNSLNTEAFF.

The chain carries TRBV5-6 and TRBJ2-1. CDR1 and CDR2 (germline): SGHDT, YYEEEE. This CDR3 is built from 15 residues. The CDR3 here is CASSPKESWDNEQFF.

This chain joins TRBV4-3 and TRBJ2-1; TCRdb reports TRBD1, a call that lacks DNA to check it against. The length of the CDR3 is 13 residues. CDR1 and CDR2 from the germline V gene are LGHNA and YSLEER. CDR3: CASSLVPGAEQFF.

The chain links TRBV10-3 to TRBJ1-5; TCRdb's D call of TRBD1 is untestable without DNA. CDR3 length: 14 amino acids. Germline CDR1 ENHRY, CDR2 SYGVKD. This chain's CDR3 is CAISEAGDNQPQHF.

The chain recombines TRBV29-1 with TRBJ2-7. CDR1 is SQVTM and CDR2 is ANQGSEA in the germline V gene. This CDR3 spans 13 amino acids. CDR3 in amino acids: CSVSQGNPYEQYF.

The chain has TRBV7-2 and TRBJ1-1. The CDR3 runs to 14 residues. Looked up from germline, CDR1 is SGHTA and CDR2 is FQGNSA. The CDR3 region is CASSLFSENTEAFF. Based on the CDR3 plus reference TRBV7-2 and TRBJ1-1, the full variable domain is GAGVSQSPSNKVTEKGKDVELRCDPISGHTALYWYRQSLGQGLEFLIYFQGNSAPDKSGLPSDRFSAERTGGSVSTLTIQRTQQEDSAVYLCASSLFSENTEAFFGQGTRLTVV.

The chain joins TRBV7-9 to TRBJ2-7. CDR3 length: 14 amino acids. Germline values: CDR1 SEHNR, CDR2 FQNEAQ (reference sequence). This CDR3 reads CASSWSGSSYEQYF.

V is TRBV7-9 and J is TRBJ2-2; TCRdb gives TRBD2 as the D gene, but with no DNA this cannot be confirmed. Germline V gene sequence: CDR1 SEHNR, CDR2 FQNEAQ (reference sequence). The CDR3 loop spans 13 amino acids. The CDR3 loop reads CASRNGVLRELFF.

The J gene is TRBJ1-1, the V gene TRBV18. Germline V gene data show CDR1 as KGHSH and CDR2 as LQKENI. This CDR3 is built from 13 residues. The CDR3 here is CASSPREGTEAFF. Looking up the rest from reference TRBV18 and TRBJ1-1 gives the full variable domain: NAGVMQNPRHLVRRRGQEARLRCSPMKGHSHVYWYRQLPEEGLKFMVYLQKENIIDESGMPKERFSAEFPKEGPSILRIQQVVRGDSAAYFCASSPREGTEAFFGQGTRLTVV.

This chain links TRBV15 with TRBJ2-2; TCRdb selects TRBD1, and the lack of DNA leaves this call unchecked. Germline values: CDR1 LNHNV, CDR2 YYDKDF (reference sequence). This CDR3 region has 17 residues. CDR3 residues: CATSSYTGGYVDGELFF. The whole variable domain, remainder taken from reference TRBV15 and TRBJ2-2, is DAMVIQNPRYQVTQFGKPVTLSCSQTLNHNVMYWYQQKSSQAPKLLFHYYDKDFNNEADTPDNFQSRRPNTSFCFLDIRSPGLGDTAMYLCATSSYTGGYVDGELFFGEGSRLTVL.

The chain is built from TRBV20-1 and TRBJ2-1; TCRdb picks TRBD2, but there is no DNA to check that call. In germline, CDR1 is DFQATT, CDR2 SNEGSKA (reference sequence). This CDR3 has 16 residues. CDR3 protein: CSARDGRRGAHNEQFF.

This chain connects TRBV20-1 to TRBJ1-5; TCRdb designates TRBD1, a call that cannot be tested without DNA. Germline-derived CDR1 and CDR2 are DFQATT and SNEGSKA (reference sequence). The CDR3 spans 16 residues. This chain's CDR3 is CSAKRDRGRLNQPQHF.

The chain links TRBV9 to TRBJ1-5. The CDR3 covers 15 residues. Germline CDR1 reads SGDLS; CDR2 reads YYNGEE. The CDR3 loop is CASSVGYTSNQPQHF.

This sequence joins TRBV20-1 and TRBJ2-1; checking the TCRdb D call of TRBD1 is not possible without DNA. The germline CDR1 and CDR2 sequences are DFQATT and SNEGSKA (reference sequence). The CDR3 runs to 20 residues. The CDR3 region is CSARDSRPRGGGLFYNEQFF.